These 2 T cell receptor beta chains were sequenced from one sample in a study of blood T cell repertoires in COVID-19. The protocol was immunoSEQ multiplex PCR, while the TCRdb copy is restricted to in-frame clones and leaves out a portion. The table lists tens of thousands of clones, about 87% of them singletons. The material sequenced was peripheral blood. These receptors originate from a human donor in a cohort sampled during active COVID-19.

The rearrangement links TRBV5-4 to TRBJ2-7; D possibly corresponds to TRBD1 (5 bases). The ends were cut back, 0 bases at V and 5 bases at J, with 15 bases in the middle. Germline V gives CDR1 SGHNT, CDR2 YYREEE (reference sequence). The CDR3 loop spans 15 amino acids. The CDR3 nucleotides are TGTGCCAGCAGCTTGGGGGGCCTAAACCTTAACGAGCAGTACTTC. It codes for CASSLGGLNLNEQYF. Full variable domain (rest looked up from reference TRBV5-4 and TRBJ2-7): ETGVTQSPTHLIKTRGQQVTLRCSSQSGHNTVSWYQQALGQGPQFIFQYYREEENGRGNFPPRFSGLQFPNYSSELNVNALELDDSALYLCASSLGGLNLNEQYFGPGTRLTVT.

The chain has TRBV7-2 and TRBJ1-2, with 9 bases fitting TRBD1. V shed 7 bases and J 7 bases; nucleotides not matched to a gene: 10. There are 14 residues in the CDR3. CDR1 and CDR2 from the germline V gene are SGHTA and FQGNSA. The CDR3 sequence: CASTQDRGVSGYTF. The CDR3 bases are TGTGCCAGCACCCAGGACAGGGGAGTTTCTGGCTACACCTTC.